This T cell receptor beta chain was sequenced in a study of immune evolution from preneoplasia to lung adenocarcinoma. Profiled with immunoSEQ multiplex PCR; TCRdb holds only in-frame clones, not every one. There are about 7,500 clones in the sample; about 79% occur only once, and approximately 3% lies in the top ten. The V end was cut by 6 bases, the J end by 0 bases, with 13 bases between. Per the germline V gene, CDR1 is SGHTS and CDR2 is YDEGEE. The CDR3 is made up of 15 amino acids. Histologic diagnosis was independently verified by two lung pathologists. Specimen: FFPE invasive lung adenocarcinoma tissue. The chain uses TRBV5-8 and TRBJ1-3; weak D call: TRBD1 (5 bases). This clonotype was obtained from a person aged 35-49 years with lung adenocarcinoma. The CDR3 reads CASNQDGASGNTIYF. CDR3 bases: TGTGCCAGCAATCAAGACGGGGCCTCTGGAAACACCATATATTTT.